These T cell receptor beta chains were read from a single sample in a study of CD8+ T cells in alopecia areata. Here immunoSEQ multiplex PCR was the method, and the copy in TCRdb shows in-frame clones only, minus some. The sample has more than 110,000 clones; roughly 54% are singletons. Material: CD8+ T cells sorted from blood, obtained at week 4, from a patient treated with tofacitinib. These receptors originate from a human donor with alopecia areata. CDR3s include the opening cysteine and the closing phenylalanine or tryptophan. A D gene is named only where the DNA matches it firmly. Size tells how often a clone was seen (once, few, many) or the class of an expanded clone, and some rows leave it out.

clone_size,v_call,d_call,cdr3_aa
-,TRBV6-1,TRBD2,CASSELSSGEGDTQYF
-,TRBV13,-,CASSHADSSTDTQYF
-,TRBV4-3,TRBD2,CASSLRTRHNEQFF
once,TRBV6-5,TRBD2,CASSYGEGNEQFF
few,TRBV30,-,CAWTDRAYEQYF
-,TRBV13,-,CASSPFGVGVEQYF
-,TRBV2,-,CASSEATDYGYTF
-,TRBV5-6,-,CASSWEGEDTEAFF
few,TRBV19,-,CASIGGGEPQHF
-,TRBV25-1,-,CASSGGTPLHF
few,TRBV7-9,-,CASSPHGDYGYTF
few,TRBV5-6,-,CASSTEGPRNNEQFF
-,TRBV7-3,TRBD2,CASSPSAGVYEQYF
few,TRBV15,-,CATSREGDGTNYGYTF
-,TRBV9,TRBD1,CASSVAGTASQETQYF
-,TRBV25-1,-,CASRSLQVSFEQYF
-,TRBV2,-,CASSEILGSNQPQHF
once,TRBV13,-,CASSGGPQETQYF
-,TRBV30,TRBD2,CAWSGGGTPYEQYF
-,TRBV2,-,CASLLATDTQYF
few,TRBV29-1,-,CSVVLGWVLDFGAFF
-,TRBV15,TRBD1,CATSGRDSVHYGYTF
-,TRBV7-2,TRBD2,CASSFSGEGLLNEQFF
-,TRBV7-9,-,CASSFGGLRSYEQYF
-,TRBV7-9,TRBD1,CASSPGTGGIDSPLHF
few,TRBV2,TRBD1,CASGQGVRSYNEQFF
-,TRBV23-1,-,CASSQKGTNEKLFF
-,TRBV2,-,CASSDTGYNSPLHF
-,TRBV9,TRBD1,CASSQGVWVNEQFF
-,TRBV7-9,-,CASSLGGLREGETQYF
-,TRBV7-8,TRBD2,CASSLVWDYNNEQFF
-,TRBV30,-,CAWSAVTVNYGYTF
-,TRBV5-1,-,CASTTSISYNEQFF
-,TRBV5-6,TRBD1,CASSGDRVHEQYF
-,TRBV9,-,CASSVATGIYGYTF
-,TRBV2,-,CASSEFRGEAFF
-,TRBV30,-,CACLDRPNTEAFF
few,TRBV19,TRBD1,CAVQTGGSGELFF
-,TRBV7-2,-,CASSGKGILKTQYF
-,TRBV6-6,-,CASSYGDTDTQYF
-,TRBV7-2,TRBD1,CASSLGTGAEQYF